These T cell receptor beta chains were read from a single sample in a study of blood T cell repertoires in COVID-19. Profiling relied on immunoSEQ multiplex PCR, and the TCRdb table lists in-frame clones only, not all of them. The sample has tens of thousands of clones, approximately 80% seen once. Sequenced input: peripheral blood. The receptors were sampled from a man in his fifties or sixties with active or convalescent COVID-19. CDR3s include the opening cysteine and the closing phenylalanine or tryptophan. D genes are given only for firm matches. Clone sizes are given selectively: once, few, many, or a class where the clone is expanded.

D gene,V gene,clone size,J gene,CDR3 DNA,CDR3 protein
TRBD2,TRBV2,.,TRBJ2-7,TGTGCCAGCATGGAGCGGGGACGCACTGAGCAGTACTTC,CASMERGRTEQYF
.,TRBV19,.,TRBJ1-2,TGTGCCAGTAACCCACTCGGTAGCTTCGGCTACACCTTC,CASNPLGSFGYTF
.,TRBV25-1,.,TRBJ1-2,TGTGCCAGCACCATCAGGGAGGCCTATGGCTACACCTTC,CASTIREAYGYTF
TRBD1,TRBV5-5,.,TRBJ1-2,TGTGCCAGCAGCTTGGGGGACAGGGTCTATGGCTACACCTTC,CASSLGDRVYGYTF
TRBD1,TRBV3-1/TRBV3-2,.,TRBJ1-5,TGTGCCAGCAGCCAGGACAGGGCAAGCAATCAGCCCCAGCATTTT,CASSQDRASNQPQHF
.,TRBV2,few,TRBJ1-5,TGTGCCAGCAGTGAATCCGGTACGGGCAATCAGCCCCAGCATTTT,CASSESGTGNQPQHF
.,TRBV7-2,few,TRBJ2-3,TGTGCCAGCAGCTTATCACTGCCCCCCGATACGCAGTATTTT,CASSLSLPPDTQYF
.,TRBV18,once,TRBJ1-1,TGTGCCAGCTCAGGGGGCAACACTGAAGCTTTCTTT,CASSGGNTEAFF
.,TRBV6-6,.,TRBJ1-2,TGTGCCACAAACCCTGAGGGAGCTAACTATGGCTACACCTTC,CATNPEGANYGYTF
TRBD2,TRBV3-1/TRBV3-2,medium-sized,TRBJ2-1,TGTGCCAGCAGCCAAGATATTAGGGGTAGCGGGCACTACAATGAGCAGTTCTTC,CASSQDIRGSGHYNEQFF
.,TRBV3-1/TRBV3-2,.,TRBJ2-7,TGTGCCAGCAGCCAAGACGGGACTCCTCTCTACGAGCAGTACTTC,CASSQDGTPLYEQYF
.,TRBV28,.,TRBJ2-5,TGTGCCAGCAGTTCCCAGGAGACCCAGTACTTC,CASSSQETQYF
TRBD1,TRBV4-1,.,TRBJ1-3,TGCGCCAGCAGCCTTACGACAGGGTCGGGAAACACCATATATTTT,CASSLTTGSGNTIYF
TRBD2,TRBV9,few,TRBJ2-3,TGTGCCAGCAGCGCAAGTTCTAGCGGGGGCTCCTTGCGGAGAGATACGCAGTATTTT,CASSASSSGGSLRRDTQYF
.,TRBV5-4,few,TRBJ2-7,TGTGCCAGCAGCTCCCGACTTCAACAGGGCTCAGACGAGCAGTACTTC,CASSSRLQQGSDEQYF
.,TRBV5-6,.,TRBJ1-2,TGTGCCAGCAGCTTGGTGGCGGCTGGCTACACCTTC,CASSLVAAGYTF
.,TRBV5-8,.,TRBJ1-2,TGTGCCAGCCAGAGCGGGGTATATGGCTACACCTTC,CASQSGVYGYTF
.,TRBV4-1,.,TRBJ2-1,TGCGCCAGCAGCCCCGCCTCTCTAAGGGGGAGTAATGAGCAGTTCTTC,CASSPASLRGSNEQFF